These T cell receptor beta chains were read from a single sample in a study of T-cell reconstitution after alpha-beta-depleted transplantation in children. TCRdb ran MiXCR on the PCR reads and lists one entry per CDR3 protein. The repertoire holds about 870,000 distinct CDR3 sequences, with approximately 15% as singletons. Sequences were derived from PBMCs, mostly from graft donor cells, sampled 360 days after TCRalphabeta/CD19-depleted stem cell transplant. Receptors originate from a male patient aged 10-17 years who had a stem cell transplant for acute lymphoblastic leukemia, so the T cells may come from the graft donor. Both conserved end residues are part of each CDR3. Fields, in order: J gene, D gene, V gene, clone size, CDR3 DNA, CDR3 protein. D genes are given only for firm matches. Some rows have no size entry. The others give once, few or many, or a class for an expanded clone.

j_call: TRBJ2-5; d_call: TRBD1; v_call: TRBV6-5; clone_size: few; cdr3_nt: TGTGCCAGCAGTTACTACAGGGGGCTAGAGACCCAGTACTTC; cdr3_aa: CASSYYRGLETQYF
j_call: TRBJ2-3; d_call: TRBD2; v_call: TRBV19; clone_size: once; cdr3_nt: TGTGCCAGTAGTATTACTATAGCGGGAGTGGCAGATACGCAGTATTTT; cdr3_aa: CASSITIAGVADTQYF
j_call: TRBJ2-6; d_call: -; v_call: TRBV7-2; clone_size: many; cdr3_nt: TGTGCCAGCAGCTACCTTTTTACAGGGGCCAACGTCCTGACTTTC; cdr3_aa: CASSYLFTGANVLTF
j_call: TRBJ2-2; d_call: TRBD1; v_call: TRBV29-1; clone_size: few; cdr3_nt: TGCAGCGTCCTCGACAGGGGTAGGCTGTTTTTT; cdr3_aa: CSVLDRGRLFF
j_call: TRBJ2-5; d_call: TRBD1; v_call: TRBV4-1; clone_size: -; cdr3_nt: TGCGCCAGCAGCCAAGATCCTACAGGGGCCCTCGAAGAGACCCAGTACTTC; cdr3_aa: CASSQDPTGALEETQYF
j_call: TRBJ2-3; d_call: -; v_call: TRBV29-1; clone_size: few; cdr3_nt: TGCAGCGTTGAAGATCTTGGAGAGGGTACGCAGTATTTT; cdr3_aa: CSVEDLGEGTQYF
j_call: TRBJ1-5; d_call: TRBD1; v_call: TRBV7-8; clone_size: -; cdr3_nt: TGTGCCAGCAGCACCTGGACAGGGGGAGAGCAGCCCCAGCATTTT; cdr3_aa: CASSTWTGGEQPQHF
j_call: TRBJ2-1; d_call: TRBD2; v_call: TRBV5-5; clone_size: few; cdr3_nt: TGTGCCAGCATTCGCGAACTAGCGGGATACAATGAGCAGTTCTTC; cdr3_aa: CASIRELAGYNEQFF
j_call: TRBJ2-7; d_call: TRBD2; v_call: TRBV20-1; clone_size: -; cdr3_nt: TGCAGTGCTAGGCCGGGACTAGCCACTAATACCTACGAGCAGTACTTC; cdr3_aa: CSARPGLATNTYEQYF
j_call: TRBJ1-2; d_call: -; v_call: TRBV12-3/TRBV12-4; clone_size: -; cdr3_nt: TGTGCCAGCAGTTCCGGACAGCGGAGGAACTATGGCTACACCTTC; cdr3_aa: CASSSGQRRNYGYTF
j_call: TRBJ2-5; d_call: -; v_call: TRBV7-9; clone_size: -; cdr3_nt: TGTGCCAGCAGCTCCCGGGACGGCCAAGAGACCCAGTACTTC; cdr3_aa: CASSSRDGQETQYF
j_call: TRBJ2-1; d_call: -; v_call: TRBV12-3/TRBV12-4; clone_size: many; cdr3_nt: TGTGCCAGCAGTTTAGCGACAGGGAGGGCCTACAATGAGCAGTTCTTC; cdr3_aa: CASSLATGRAYNEQFF
j_call: TRBJ1-5; d_call: TRBD1; v_call: TRBV18; clone_size: -; cdr3_nt: TGTGCCAGCTCACCACCGCGGGGCGGCGGACAGGGCCACTATCAGCCCCAGCATTTT; cdr3_aa: CASSPPRGGGQGHYQPQHF
j_call: TRBJ2-7; d_call: -; v_call: TRBV3-1; clone_size: -; cdr3_nt: TGTGCCAGCACCTCAGGGGGGAGCGGGAGCGACGAGCAGTACTTC; cdr3_aa: CASTSGGSGSDEQYF
j_call: TRBJ2-1; d_call: TRBD2; v_call: TRBV10-1; clone_size: few; cdr3_nt: TGCGCCAGCAGTGATTCTAGCGGGAGGGCCCCCTACAATGAGCAGTTCTTC; cdr3_aa: CASSDSSGRAPYNEQFF
j_call: TRBJ2-1; d_call: -; v_call: TRBV7-9; clone_size: few; cdr3_nt: TGTGCCAGCAACCCTATTTTCTCTCTTACCTACAATGAGCAGTTCTTC; cdr3_aa: CASNPIFSLTYNEQFF
j_call: TRBJ2-1; d_call: TRBD2; v_call: TRBV12-5; clone_size: -; cdr3_nt: TGTGCTAGTGGTTTCCCGCGGGGGAATGAGCAGTTCTTC; cdr3_aa: CASGFPRGNEQFF
j_call: TRBJ2-5; d_call: TRBD1; v_call: TRBV20-1; clone_size: -; cdr3_nt: TGCAGTGCTAGAGAGGACAGGATCCAAGAGACCCAGTACTTC; cdr3_aa: CSAREDRIQETQYF
j_call: TRBJ2-5; d_call: -; v_call: TRBV6-5; clone_size: many; cdr3_nt: TGTGCCAGCAGTTCCAGCGGGCTGCAAGAGACCCAGTACTTC; cdr3_aa: CASSSSGLQETQYF
j_call: TRBJ2-7; d_call: TRBD2; v_call: TRBV11-1; clone_size: -; cdr3_nt: TGTGCCAGCAGCTTAGGGCTAGCGGGAGGGCCTTTATCGAACGAGCAGTACTTC; cdr3_aa: CASSLGLAGGPLSNEQYF
j_call: TRBJ2-2; d_call: -; v_call: TRBV3-1; clone_size: -; cdr3_nt: TGTGCCAGCAGCCCCTTGGGAGCGGGCGGGGAGCTGTTTTTT; cdr3_aa: CASSPLGAGGELFF
j_call: TRBJ2-7; d_call: TRBD2; v_call: TRBV5-1; clone_size: many; cdr3_nt: TGCGCCAGCAGCCGTCAGCGGGAGGTGGTCTACGAGCAGTACTTC; cdr3_aa: CASSRQREVVYEQYF
j_call: TRBJ1-6; d_call: TRBD1; v_call: TRBV7-6; clone_size: many; cdr3_nt: TGTGCCAGCAGCTTAGAAGACAGGGATTCACCCCTCCACTTT; cdr3_aa: CASSLEDRDSPLHF
j_call: TRBJ1-4; d_call: -; v_call: TRBV6-1; clone_size: once; cdr3_nt: TGTGCCAGCAGTGACTTTCGACAGCGGACAACTAATGAAAAACTGTTTTTT; cdr3_aa: CASSDFRQRTTNEKLFF
j_call: TRBJ2-5; d_call: TRBD2; v_call: TRBV7-9; clone_size: few; cdr3_nt: TGTGCCAGCACGATTATCGAACTAGCGGAGAGGGTAGAGACCCAGTACTTC; cdr3_aa: CASTIIELAERVETQYF
j_call: TRBJ1-5; d_call: -; v_call: TRBV6-2/TRBV6-3; clone_size: few; cdr3_nt: TGTGCCAGCAGTTACTCGACTCAGCCCCAGCATTTT; cdr3_aa: CASSYSTQPQHF
j_call: TRBJ2-5; d_call: TRBD2; v_call: TRBV7-9; clone_size: -; cdr3_nt: TGTGCCAGCAGCTTTCAAGCTAGCGGGAGTAGGGAGACCCAGTACTTC; cdr3_aa: CASSFQASGSRETQYF
j_call: TRBJ2-7; d_call: -; v_call: TRBV6-2/TRBV6-3; clone_size: -; cdr3_nt: TGTGCCAGCAGCCCCCTCTTGCGAGGGTCTGACGAGCAGTACTTC; cdr3_aa: CASSPLLRGSDEQYF
j_call: TRBJ2-1; d_call: -; v_call: TRBV19; clone_size: -; cdr3_nt: TGTGCCAGTAGTATTTCTGGATATGAGCAGTTCTTC; cdr3_aa: CASSISGYEQFF
j_call: TRBJ2-5; d_call: TRBD2; v_call: TRBV6-1; clone_size: -; cdr3_nt: TGTGCCAGCAGCGGACTAGCGGGAGGGGTCCAAGAGACCCAGTACTTC; cdr3_aa: CASSGLAGGVQETQYF
j_call: TRBJ2-3; d_call: TRBD2; v_call: TRBV20-1; clone_size: -; cdr3_nt: TGCAGTGCTAGACCCCGCCGGGGGGGAGATTTGGATACGCAGTATTTT; cdr3_aa: CSARPRRGGDLDTQYF
j_call: TRBJ2-2; d_call: TRBD1; v_call: TRBV14; clone_size: -; cdr3_nt: TGTGCCAGCAGCCACAACAGGGGAATAAGGACCGGGGAGCTGTTTTTT; cdr3_aa: CASSHNRGIRTGELFF
j_call: TRBJ2-2; d_call: -; v_call: TRBV28; clone_size: -; cdr3_nt: TGTGCCAGCAGTCTTTCCGGCGGGATAACGTCCGGGGAGCTGTTTTTT; cdr3_aa: CASSLSGGITSGELFF
j_call: TRBJ2-2; d_call: -; v_call: TRBV12-3/TRBV12-4; clone_size: many; cdr3_nt: TGTGCCAGCAGTCAGTGGAGGGGGGACACCGGGGAGCTGTTTTTT; cdr3_aa: CASSQWRGDTGELFF
j_call: TRBJ2-2; d_call: -; v_call: TRBV12-3/TRBV12-4; clone_size: many; cdr3_nt: TGTGCCAGCAGTTTAGGACCCACCACCGGGGAGCTGTTTTTT; cdr3_aa: CASSLGPTTGELFF
j_call: TRBJ1-5; d_call: -; v_call: TRBV20-1; clone_size: -; cdr3_nt: TGCAGTGCTAGAGACTTCGCAGGTGGTGGGGGTCAGCCCCAGCATTTT; cdr3_aa: CSARDFAGGGGQPQHF
j_call: TRBJ2-5; d_call: -; v_call: TRBV29-1; clone_size: -; cdr3_nt: TGCAGCGTTGGGCATTCACAAGAGACCCAGTACTTC; cdr3_aa: CSVGHSQETQYF
j_call: TRBJ2-7; d_call: TRBD1; v_call: TRBV3-1; clone_size: few; cdr3_nt: TGTGCCAGCAGCCGTCGGAAGACGGACAGGGCCTTTTACTACGAGCAGTACTTC; cdr3_aa: CASSRRKTDRAFYYEQYF
j_call: TRBJ2-1; d_call: -; v_call: TRBV20-1; clone_size: -; cdr3_nt: TGCAGTGCTAGAGCACCCTGGGCTAGTTCCTACAATGAGCAGTTCTTC; cdr3_aa: CSARAPWASSYNEQFF
j_call: TRBJ2-3; d_call: TRBD2; v_call: TRBV20-1; clone_size: -; cdr3_nt: TGCAGTGCTCCTCGGACTAGCGGGTCTCCAGATACGCAGTATTTT; cdr3_aa: CSAPRTSGSPDTQYF
j_call: TRBJ1-1; d_call: TRBD1; v_call: TRBV15; clone_size: many; cdr3_nt: TGTGCCACCAGCGGGACAGGGGTGGTCTCTGAAGCTTTCTTT; cdr3_aa: CATSGTGVVSEAFF
j_call: TRBJ2-4; d_call: TRBD2; v_call: TRBV20-1; clone_size: -; cdr3_nt: TGCAGTGCTAGTGGAGGGGCGGGAGGGCCTTTTGACATTCAGTACTTC; cdr3_aa: CSASGGAGGPFDIQYF
j_call: TRBJ1-3; d_call: -; v_call: TRBV5-6; clone_size: few; cdr3_nt: TGTGCCAGCAGCTTTTTTGACGGAAGAAACACCATATATTTT; cdr3_aa: CASSFFDGRNTIYF